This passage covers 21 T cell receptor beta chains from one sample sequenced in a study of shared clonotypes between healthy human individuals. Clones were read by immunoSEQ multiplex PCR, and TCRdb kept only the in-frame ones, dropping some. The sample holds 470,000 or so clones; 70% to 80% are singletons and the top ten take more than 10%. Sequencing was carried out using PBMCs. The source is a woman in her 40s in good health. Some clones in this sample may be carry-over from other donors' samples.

CDR3 in amino acids: CASSLLVSGNYEQYF. DNA for the CDR3: TGTGCCAGCAGCTTATTGGTTAGCGGGAACTACGAGCAGTACTTC. The V and J genes are TRBV7-2 and TRBJ2-7, with 8 bases fitting TRBD2. Germline V gives CDR1 SGHTA, CDR2 FQGNSA. V was clipped by 2 bases and J by 3 bases; unmatched bases: 6. There are 15 residues in the CDR3.

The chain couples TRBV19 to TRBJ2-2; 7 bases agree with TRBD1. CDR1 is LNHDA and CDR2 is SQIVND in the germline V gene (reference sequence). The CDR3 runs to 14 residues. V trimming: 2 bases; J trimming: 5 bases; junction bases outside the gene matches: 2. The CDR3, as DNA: TGTGCCAGTAGTATAACAGGGGCAACCGGGGAGCTGTTTTTT. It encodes CASSITGATGELFF.

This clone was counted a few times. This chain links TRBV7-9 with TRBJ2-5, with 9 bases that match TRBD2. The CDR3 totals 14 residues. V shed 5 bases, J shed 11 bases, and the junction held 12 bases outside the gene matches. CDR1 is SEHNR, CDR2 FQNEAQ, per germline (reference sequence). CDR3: CASSPGVAGEEQYF. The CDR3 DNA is TGTGCCAGCAGCCCCGGGGTAGCGGGAGAGGAGCAGTACTTC.

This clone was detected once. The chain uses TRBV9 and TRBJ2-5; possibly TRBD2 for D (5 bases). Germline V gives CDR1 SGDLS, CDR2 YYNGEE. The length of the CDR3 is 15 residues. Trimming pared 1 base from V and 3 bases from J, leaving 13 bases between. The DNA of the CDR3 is TGTGCCAGCAGCGTAAACGTAGGGCGGGAAGAGACCCAGTACTTC. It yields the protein CASSVNVGREETQYF.

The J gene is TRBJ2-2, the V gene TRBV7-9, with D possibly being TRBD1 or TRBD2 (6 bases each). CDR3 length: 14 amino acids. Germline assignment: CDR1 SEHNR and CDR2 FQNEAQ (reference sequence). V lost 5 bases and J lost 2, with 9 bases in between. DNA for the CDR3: TGTGCCAGCAGCCCCGGGGGCAACACCGGGGAGCTGTTTTTT. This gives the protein CASSPGGNTGELFF.

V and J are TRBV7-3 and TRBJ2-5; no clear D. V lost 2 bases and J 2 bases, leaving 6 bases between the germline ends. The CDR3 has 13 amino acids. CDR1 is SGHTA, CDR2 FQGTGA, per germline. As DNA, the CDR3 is TGTGCCAGCAGCTTATTCACGCAAGAGACCCAGTACTTC. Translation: CASSLFTQETQYF.

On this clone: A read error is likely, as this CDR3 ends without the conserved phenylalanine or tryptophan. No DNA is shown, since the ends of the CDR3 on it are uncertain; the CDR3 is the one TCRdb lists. The CDR3: CASSYHPGDNR. V and J are TRBV6-5 and TRBJ1-2; the table's D call, TRBD1, has no DNA check behind it. Germline CDR1 is MNHEY and CDR2 is SVGAGI. The CDR3 is 11 residues long, ends included.

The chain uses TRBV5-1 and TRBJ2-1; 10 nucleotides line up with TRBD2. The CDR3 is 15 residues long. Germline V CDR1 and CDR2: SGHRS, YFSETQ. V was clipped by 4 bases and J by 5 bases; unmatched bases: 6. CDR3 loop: CASSLNLAGDNEQFF. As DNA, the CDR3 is TGCGCCAGCAGCCTTAACCTAGCGGGAGACAATGAGCAGTTCTTC.

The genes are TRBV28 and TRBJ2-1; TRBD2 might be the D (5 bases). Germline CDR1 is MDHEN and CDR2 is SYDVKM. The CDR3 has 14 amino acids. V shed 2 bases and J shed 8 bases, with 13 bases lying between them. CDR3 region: CASSLASGTYEQFF. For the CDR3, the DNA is TGTGCCAGCAGTTTAGCCAGCGGTACCTATGAGCAGTTCTTC.

Written as DNA, the CDR3 is TGTGCCAGCAGCCAACATCCCACCGGCTCCGGAAACACCATATATTTT. As protein: CASSQHPTGSGNTIYF. The chain recombines TRBV16 with TRBJ1-3; no clear D gene. The CDR3 has 16 amino acids. Trimming removed 2 bases at V and 4 bases at J, with 15 bases between. CDR1 is KGHSY, CDR2 FQNENV, per germline.

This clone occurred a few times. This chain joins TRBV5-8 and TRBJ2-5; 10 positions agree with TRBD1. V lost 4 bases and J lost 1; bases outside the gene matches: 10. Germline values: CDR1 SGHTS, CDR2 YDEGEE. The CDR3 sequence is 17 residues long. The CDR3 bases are TGTGCCAGCAGCCCTGGACAGGGGGGGGTGGTCCAAGAGACCCAGTACTTC. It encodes CASSPGQGGVVQETQYF.

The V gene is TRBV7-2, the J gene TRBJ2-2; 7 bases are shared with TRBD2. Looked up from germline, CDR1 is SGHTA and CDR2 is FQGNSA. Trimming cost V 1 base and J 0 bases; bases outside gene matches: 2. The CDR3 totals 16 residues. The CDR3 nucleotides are TGTGCCAGCAGCTTAGTGGGAGGGTCGAACACCGGGGAGCTGTTTTTT. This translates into CASSLVGGSNTGELFF. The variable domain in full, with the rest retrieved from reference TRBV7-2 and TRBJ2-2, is GAGVSQSPSNKVTEKGKDVELRCDPISGHTALYWYRQSLGQGLEFLIYFQGNSAPDKSGLPSDRFSAERTGGSVSTLTIQRTQQEDSAVYLCASSLVGGSNTGELFFGEGSRLTVL.

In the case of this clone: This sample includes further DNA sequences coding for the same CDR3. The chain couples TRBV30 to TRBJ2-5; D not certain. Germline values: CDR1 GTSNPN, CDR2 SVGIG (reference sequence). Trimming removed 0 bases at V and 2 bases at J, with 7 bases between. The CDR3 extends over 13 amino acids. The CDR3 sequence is CAWSVGGQETQYF. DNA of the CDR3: TGTGCCTGGAGTGTCGGTGGGCAAGAGACCCAGTACTTC. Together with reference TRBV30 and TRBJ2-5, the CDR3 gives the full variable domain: SQTIHQWPATLVQPVGSPLSLECTVEGTSNPNLYWYRQAAGRGLQLLFYSVGIGQISSEVPQNLSASRPQDRQFILSSKKLLLSDSGFYLCAWSVGGQETQYFGPGTRLLVL.

CDR3 amino acids: CASGLAGSYNEQFF. CDR3 bases: TGTGCCAGCGGGCTAGCCGGCTCCTACAATGAGCAGTTCTTC. The chain carries TRBV28 and TRBJ2-1; a weak D match, TRBD2 (5 bases). This CDR3 is built from 14 residues. V lost 8 bases to trimming and J lost 0 bases, with 11 bases between them. Germline values: CDR1 MDHEN, CDR2 SYDVKM.

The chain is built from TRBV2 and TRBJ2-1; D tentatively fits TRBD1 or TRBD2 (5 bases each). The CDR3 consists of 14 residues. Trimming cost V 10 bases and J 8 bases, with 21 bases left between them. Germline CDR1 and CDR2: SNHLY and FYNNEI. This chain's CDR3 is CATMGVVGPYEQFF. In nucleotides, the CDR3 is TGTGCCACCATGGGGGTCGTAGGCCCCTATGAGCAGTTCTTC.

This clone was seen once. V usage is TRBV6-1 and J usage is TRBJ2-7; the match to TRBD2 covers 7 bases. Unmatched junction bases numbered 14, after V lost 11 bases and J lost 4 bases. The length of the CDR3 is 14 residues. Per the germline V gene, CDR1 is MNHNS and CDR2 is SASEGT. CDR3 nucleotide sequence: TGTGCCGCGGCGGGGGACTCAAGAAGGTACGAGCAGTACTTC. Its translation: CAAAGDSRRYEQYF.

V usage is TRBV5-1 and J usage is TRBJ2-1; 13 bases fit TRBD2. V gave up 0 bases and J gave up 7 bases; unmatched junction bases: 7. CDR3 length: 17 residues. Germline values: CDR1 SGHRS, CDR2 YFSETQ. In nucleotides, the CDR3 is TGCGCCAGCAGCTTGGAAGCGACTAGCGGGAGGCTTAATGAGCAGTTCTTC. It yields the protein CASSLEATSGRLNEQFF. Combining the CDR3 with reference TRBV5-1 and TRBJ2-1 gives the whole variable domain KAGVTQTPRYLIKTRGQQVTLSCSPISGHRSVSWYQQTPGQGLQFLFEYFSETQRNKGNFPGRFSGRQFSNSRSEMNVSTLELGDSALYLCASSLEATSGRLNEQFFGPGTRLTVL.

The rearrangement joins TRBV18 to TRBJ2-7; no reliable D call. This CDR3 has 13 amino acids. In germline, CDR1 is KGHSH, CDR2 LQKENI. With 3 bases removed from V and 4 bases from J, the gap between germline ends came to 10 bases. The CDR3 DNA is TGTGCCAGCTCACCGGTAGGGAAGTACGAGCAGTACTTC. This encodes CASSPVGKYEQYF.

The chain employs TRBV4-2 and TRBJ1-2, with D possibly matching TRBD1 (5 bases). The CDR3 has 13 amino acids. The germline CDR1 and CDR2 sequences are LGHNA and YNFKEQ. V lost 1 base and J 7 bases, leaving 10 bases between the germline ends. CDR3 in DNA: TGTGCCAGCAGCCAAGGGCAGGGTACTGGCTACACCTTC. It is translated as CASSQGQGTGYTF.

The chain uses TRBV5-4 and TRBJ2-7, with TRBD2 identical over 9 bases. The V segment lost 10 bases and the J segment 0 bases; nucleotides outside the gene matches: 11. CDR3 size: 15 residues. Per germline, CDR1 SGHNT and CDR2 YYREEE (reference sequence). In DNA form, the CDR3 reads TGTGCCGGCTCTCATGGTAGCGGGAGCTCCTACGAGCAGTACTTC. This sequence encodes CAGSHGSGSSYEQYF.

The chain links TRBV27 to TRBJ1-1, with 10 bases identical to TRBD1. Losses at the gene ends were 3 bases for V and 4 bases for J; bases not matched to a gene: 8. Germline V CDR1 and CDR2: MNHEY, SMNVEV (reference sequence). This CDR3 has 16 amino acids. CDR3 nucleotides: TGTGCCAGCAGTTTTCGGGACAGGGGAGGTATCACTGAAGCTTTCTTT. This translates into CASSFRDRGGITEAFF.